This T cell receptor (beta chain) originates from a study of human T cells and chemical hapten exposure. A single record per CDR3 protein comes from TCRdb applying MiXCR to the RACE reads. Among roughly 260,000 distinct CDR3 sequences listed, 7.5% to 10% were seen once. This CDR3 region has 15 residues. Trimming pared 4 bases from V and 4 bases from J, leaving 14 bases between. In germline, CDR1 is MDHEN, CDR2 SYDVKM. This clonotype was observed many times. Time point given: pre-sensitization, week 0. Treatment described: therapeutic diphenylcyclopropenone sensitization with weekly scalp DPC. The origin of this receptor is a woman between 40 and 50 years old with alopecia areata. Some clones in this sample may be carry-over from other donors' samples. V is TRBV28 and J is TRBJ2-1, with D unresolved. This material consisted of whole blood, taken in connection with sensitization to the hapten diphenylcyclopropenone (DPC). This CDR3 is CASSSGPINYNEQFF. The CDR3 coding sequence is TGTGCCAGCAGTTCCGGACCGATAAATTACAATGAGCAGTTCTTC.